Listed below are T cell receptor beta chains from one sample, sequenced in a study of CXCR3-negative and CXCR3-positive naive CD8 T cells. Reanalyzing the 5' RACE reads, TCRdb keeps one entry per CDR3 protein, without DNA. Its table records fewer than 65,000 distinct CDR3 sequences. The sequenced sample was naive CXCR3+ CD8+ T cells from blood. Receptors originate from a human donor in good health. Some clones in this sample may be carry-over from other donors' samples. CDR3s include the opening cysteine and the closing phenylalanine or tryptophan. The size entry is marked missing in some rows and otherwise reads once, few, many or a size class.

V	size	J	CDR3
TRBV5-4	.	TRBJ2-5	CASTFHLLKDGQETQYF
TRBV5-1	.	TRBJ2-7	CASSSPGHGPLEQYF
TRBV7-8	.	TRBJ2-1	CASSLRGEYNEQFF
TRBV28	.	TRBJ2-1	CASAGGESSYNEQFF
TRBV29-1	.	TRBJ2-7	CSVELVGVEQYF
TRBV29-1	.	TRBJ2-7	CSVTLGYEQYF
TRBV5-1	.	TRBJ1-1	CASRPLPMNTEAFF
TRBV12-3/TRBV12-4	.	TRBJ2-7	CASSLAGLYEQYF
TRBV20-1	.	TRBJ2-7	CSATGLPSVHEQYF
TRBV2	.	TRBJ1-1	CASSVLNARGADTEAFF
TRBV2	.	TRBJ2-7	CASSDWDSEQYF
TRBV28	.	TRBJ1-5	CASSLTGNQPQHF
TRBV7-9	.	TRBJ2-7	CASSPGLAPYEQYF
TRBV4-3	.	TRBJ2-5	CASSQTSGPGETQYF
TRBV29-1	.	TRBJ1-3	CSVVGFPNTIYF
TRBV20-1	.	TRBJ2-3	CSARDPDREVTDTQYF
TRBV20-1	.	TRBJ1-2	CSATQGRDNGYTF
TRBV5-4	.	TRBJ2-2	CASRGQGAAGELFF
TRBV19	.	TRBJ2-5	CASTEGPSLGETQYF
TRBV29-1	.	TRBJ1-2	CSVGRLGQGYGYTF
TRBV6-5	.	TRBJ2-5	CASSYLGGQEGTQYF
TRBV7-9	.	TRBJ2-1	CASSPRLEGEYNEQFF
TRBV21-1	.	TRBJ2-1	CASSKVAFNNEQFF
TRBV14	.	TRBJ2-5	CASSLGAEVETQYF
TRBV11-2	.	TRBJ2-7	CASSLQPPGSSYEQYF
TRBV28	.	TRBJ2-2	CASSLSAGADGGELFF
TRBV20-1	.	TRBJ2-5	CSAPSGQQETQYF
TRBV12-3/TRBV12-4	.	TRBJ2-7	CASSRGRYYEQYF
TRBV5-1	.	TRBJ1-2	CASRSGTGGYGYTF
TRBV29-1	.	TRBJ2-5	CSVGRQNQETQYF
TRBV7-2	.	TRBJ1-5	CASSLGGNSNQPQHF
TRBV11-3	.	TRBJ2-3	CASSPWGLGADTQYF
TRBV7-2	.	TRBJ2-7	CASSLGSGGYEQYF
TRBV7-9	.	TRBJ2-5	CATQSGLAGGLRETQYF
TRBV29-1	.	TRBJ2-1	CSADGQATIYNEQFF
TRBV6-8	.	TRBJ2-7	CGSRGFSYEQYF
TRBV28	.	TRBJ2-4	CASSWPAGQIAKNIQYF
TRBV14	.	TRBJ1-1	CASSHPTEYTEAFF
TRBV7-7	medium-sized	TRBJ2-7	CASSPGSGYEQYF
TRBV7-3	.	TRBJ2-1	CASSLNGLAFDEQFF
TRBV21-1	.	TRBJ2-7	CASSRVTSGSHEQYF